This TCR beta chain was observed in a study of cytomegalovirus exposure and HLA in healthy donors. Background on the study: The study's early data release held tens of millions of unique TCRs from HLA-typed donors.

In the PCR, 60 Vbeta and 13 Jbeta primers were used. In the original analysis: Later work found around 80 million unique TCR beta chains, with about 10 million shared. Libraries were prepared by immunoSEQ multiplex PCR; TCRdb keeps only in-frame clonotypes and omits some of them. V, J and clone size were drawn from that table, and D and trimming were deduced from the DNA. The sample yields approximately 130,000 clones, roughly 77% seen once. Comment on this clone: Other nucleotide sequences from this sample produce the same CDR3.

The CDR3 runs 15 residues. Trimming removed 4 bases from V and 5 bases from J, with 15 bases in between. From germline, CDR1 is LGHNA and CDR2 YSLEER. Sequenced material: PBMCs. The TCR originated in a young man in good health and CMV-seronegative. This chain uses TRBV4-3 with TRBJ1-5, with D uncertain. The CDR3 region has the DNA TGCGCCAGCAGCCGCGAGTACGGCGGCGATCAGCCCCAGCATTTT. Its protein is CASSREYGGDQPQHF.